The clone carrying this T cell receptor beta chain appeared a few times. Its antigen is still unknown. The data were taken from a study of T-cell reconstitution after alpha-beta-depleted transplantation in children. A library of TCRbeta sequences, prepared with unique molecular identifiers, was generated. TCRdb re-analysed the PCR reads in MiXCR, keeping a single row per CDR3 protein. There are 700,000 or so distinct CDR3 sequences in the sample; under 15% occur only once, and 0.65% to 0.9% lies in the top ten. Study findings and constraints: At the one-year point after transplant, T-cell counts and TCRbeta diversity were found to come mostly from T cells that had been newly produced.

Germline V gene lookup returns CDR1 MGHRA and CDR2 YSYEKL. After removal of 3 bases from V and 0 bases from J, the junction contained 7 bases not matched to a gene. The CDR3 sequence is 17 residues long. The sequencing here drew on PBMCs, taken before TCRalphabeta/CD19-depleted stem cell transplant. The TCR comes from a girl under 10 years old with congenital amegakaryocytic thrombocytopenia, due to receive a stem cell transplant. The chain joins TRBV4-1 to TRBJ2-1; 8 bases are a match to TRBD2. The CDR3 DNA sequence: TGCGCCAGCAGCCAGGATCCTACTAGCGGCTCCTACAATGAGCAGTTCTTC. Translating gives CASSQDPTSGSYNEQFF.